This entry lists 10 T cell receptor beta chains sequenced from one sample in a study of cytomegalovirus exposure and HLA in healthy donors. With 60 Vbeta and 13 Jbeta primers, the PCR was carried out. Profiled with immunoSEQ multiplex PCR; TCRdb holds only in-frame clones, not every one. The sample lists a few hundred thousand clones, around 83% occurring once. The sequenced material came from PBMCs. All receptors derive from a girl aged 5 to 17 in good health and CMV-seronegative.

CDR3 residues: CATSRDRNTEAFF. The CDR3 DNA reads as TGTGCCACCAGCAGGGACAGGAACACTGAAGCTTTCTTT. V gene TRBV15 combines with J gene TRBJ1-1; a possible D gene is TRBD1 (6 bases). The CDR3 is made up of 13 amino acids. Germline V gives CDR1 LNHNV, CDR2 YYDKDF (reference sequence). The V and J ends lost 3 bases and 1 base respectively, with 6 bases between them.

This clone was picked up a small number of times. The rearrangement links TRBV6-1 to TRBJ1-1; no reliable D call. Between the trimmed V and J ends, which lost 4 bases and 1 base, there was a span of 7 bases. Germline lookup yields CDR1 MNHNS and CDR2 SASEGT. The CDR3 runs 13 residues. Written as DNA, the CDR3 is TGTGCCAGCAGTGTGGCAGGGAACACTGAAGCTTTCTTT. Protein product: CASSVAGNTEAFF.

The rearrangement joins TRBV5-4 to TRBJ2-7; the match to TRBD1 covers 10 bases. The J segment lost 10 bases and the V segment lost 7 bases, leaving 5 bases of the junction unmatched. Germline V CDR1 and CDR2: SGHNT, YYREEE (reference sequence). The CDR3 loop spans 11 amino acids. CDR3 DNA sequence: TGTGCCAGCGAGGACAGGGGGAATCAGTACTTC. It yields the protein CASEDRGNQYF. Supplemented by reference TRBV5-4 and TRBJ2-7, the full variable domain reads ETGVTQSPTHLIKTRGQQVTLRCSSQSGHNTVSWYQQALGQGPQFIFQYYREEENGRGNFPPRFSGLQFPNYSSELNVNALELDDSALYLCASEDRGNQYFGPGTRLTVT.

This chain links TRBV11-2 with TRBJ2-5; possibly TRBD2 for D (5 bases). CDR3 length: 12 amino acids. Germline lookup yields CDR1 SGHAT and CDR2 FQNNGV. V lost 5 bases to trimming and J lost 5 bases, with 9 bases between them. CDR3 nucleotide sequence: TGTGCCAGCAGCCCCCGAGGGGAGACCCAGTACTTC. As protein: CASSPRGETQYF.

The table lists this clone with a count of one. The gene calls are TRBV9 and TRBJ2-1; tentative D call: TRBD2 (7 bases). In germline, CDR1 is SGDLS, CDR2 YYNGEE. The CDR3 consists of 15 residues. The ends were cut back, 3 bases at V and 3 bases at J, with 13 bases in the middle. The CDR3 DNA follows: TGTGCCAGCAGCGCGGGGGCGGGGGTCTACAATGAGCAGTTCTTC. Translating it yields CASSAGAGVYNEQFF.

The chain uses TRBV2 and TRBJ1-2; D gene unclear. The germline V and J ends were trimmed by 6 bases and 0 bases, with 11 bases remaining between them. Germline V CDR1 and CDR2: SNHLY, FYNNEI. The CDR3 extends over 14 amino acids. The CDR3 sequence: CASRSELSNYGYTF. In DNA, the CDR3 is TGTGCCAGCAGGTCCGAGTTATCTAACTATGGCTACACCTTC. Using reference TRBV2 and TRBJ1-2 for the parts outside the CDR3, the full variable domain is EPEVTQTPSHQVTQMGQEVILRCVPISNHLYFYWYRQILGQKVEFLVSFYNNEISEKSEIFDDQFSVERPDGSNFTLKIRSTKLEDSAMYFCASRSELSNYGYTFGSGTRLTVV.

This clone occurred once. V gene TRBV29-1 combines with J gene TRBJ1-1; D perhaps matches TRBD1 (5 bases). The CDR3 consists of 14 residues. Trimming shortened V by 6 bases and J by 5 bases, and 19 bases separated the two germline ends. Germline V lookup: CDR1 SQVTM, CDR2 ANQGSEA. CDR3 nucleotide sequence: TGCAGCGTCAAACGGGGGAGCCCCCAGACTGAAGCTTTCTTT. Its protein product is CSVKRGSPQTEAFF.

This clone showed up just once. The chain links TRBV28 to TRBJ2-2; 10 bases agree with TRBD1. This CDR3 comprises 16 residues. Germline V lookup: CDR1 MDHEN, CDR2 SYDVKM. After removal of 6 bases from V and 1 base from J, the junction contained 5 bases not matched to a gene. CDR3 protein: CASRRQGALNTGELFF. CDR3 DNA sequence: TGTGCCAGCAGAAGACAGGGGGCTTTGAACACCGGGGAGCTGTTTTTT.

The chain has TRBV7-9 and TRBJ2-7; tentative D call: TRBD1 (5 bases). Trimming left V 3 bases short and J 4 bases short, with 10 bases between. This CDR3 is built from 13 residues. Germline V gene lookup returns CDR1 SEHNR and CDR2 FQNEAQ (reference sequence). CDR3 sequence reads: CASSLAGSYEQYF. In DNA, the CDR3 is TGTGCCAGCAGCTTGGCAGGGTCATACGAGCAGTACTTC. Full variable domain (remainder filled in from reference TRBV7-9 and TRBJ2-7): DTGVSQNPRHKITKRGQNVTFRCDPISEHNRLYWYRQTLGQGPEFLTYFQNEAQLEKSRLLSDRFSAERPKGSFSTLEIQRTEQGDSAMYLCASSLAGSYEQYFGPGTRLTVT.

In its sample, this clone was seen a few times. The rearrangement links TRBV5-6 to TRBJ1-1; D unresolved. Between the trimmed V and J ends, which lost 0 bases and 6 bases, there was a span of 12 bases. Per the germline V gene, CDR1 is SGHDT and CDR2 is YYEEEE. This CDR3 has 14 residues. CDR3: CASSLVVAGAEAFF. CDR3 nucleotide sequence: TGTGCCAGCAGCTTGGTAGTGGCCGGGGCTGAAGCTTTCTTT.